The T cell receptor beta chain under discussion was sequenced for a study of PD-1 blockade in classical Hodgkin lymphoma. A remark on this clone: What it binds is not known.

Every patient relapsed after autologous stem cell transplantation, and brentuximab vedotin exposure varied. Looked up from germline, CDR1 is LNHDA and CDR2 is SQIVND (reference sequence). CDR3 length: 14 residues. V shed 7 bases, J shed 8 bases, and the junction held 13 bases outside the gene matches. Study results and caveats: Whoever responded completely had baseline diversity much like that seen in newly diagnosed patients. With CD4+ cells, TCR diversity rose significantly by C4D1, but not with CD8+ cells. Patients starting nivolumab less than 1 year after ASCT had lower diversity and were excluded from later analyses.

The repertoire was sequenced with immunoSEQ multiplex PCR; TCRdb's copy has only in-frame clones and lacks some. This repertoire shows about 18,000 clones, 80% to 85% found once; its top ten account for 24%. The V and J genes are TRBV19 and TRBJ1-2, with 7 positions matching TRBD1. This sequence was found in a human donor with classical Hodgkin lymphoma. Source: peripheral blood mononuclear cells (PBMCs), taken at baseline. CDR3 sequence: CASKETGTTRGYTF. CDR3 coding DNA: TGTGCCAGTAAAGAGACAGGGACTACGAGAGGCTACACCTTC. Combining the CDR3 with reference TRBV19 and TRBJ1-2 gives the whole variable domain DGGITQSPKYLFRKEGQNVTLSCEQNLNHDAMYWYRQDPGQGLRLIYYSQIVNDFQKGDIAEGYSVSREKKESFPLTVTSAQKNPTAFYLCASKETGTTRGYTFGSGTRLTVV.